This T cell receptor (beta chain) was identified in a study of blood T cell repertoires in COVID-19. For the study at large: Spain, Italy and the United States supplied samples that represented acute and convalescent COVID-19. In each case, the material was cDNA or gDNA derived from T cells, B-cell-depleted T cells, or PBMCs.

Original handling: Estimation of nucleated cell counts was performed using reference gene primer amplification. Sequencing was performed with immunoSEQ multiplex PCR; in TCRdb, only in-frame clones are kept and a portion is missing. V and J calls plus clone size are reproduced from that table; the DNA served to infer D and trimming. The repertoire consists of about 91,000 clones, with roughly four fifths occurring once and the leading ten covering under 7.5%. This CDR3 has 14 residues. The germline CDR1 and CDR2 sequences are SGHTA and FQGNSA. V lost 1 base, J lost 3 bases, and 9 bases lay in between.

V usage is TRBV7-2 and J usage is TRBJ1-1; possibly TRBD1 for D (5 bases). The sample taken for sequencing was peripheral blood. The TCR comes from a man aged 45-65 years with active or convalescent COVID-19. CDR3 coding DNA: TGTGCCAGCAGCTTAGTGGCCAGGGACACTGAAGCTTTCTTT. This encodes CASSLVARDTEAFF.